A selection of T cell receptor beta chains follows, all from one sample in a study of cytomegalovirus exposure and HLA in healthy donors. Only in-frame clones appear in the TCRdb table, and some are missing; sequencing was by immunoSEQ multiplex PCR. In the table there are tens of thousands of clones, less than 70% of which are singletons. What was sequenced was PBMCs. The source of these receptors is a human donor in good health. Both conserved end residues are trimmed from each CDR3. Size tells how often a clone was seen (once, few, many) or the class of an expanded clone, and some rows leave it out.

few | TRBJ1-2 | TRBV7-2 | ASSSGQGYGYT
. | TRBJ1-1 | TRBV4-1 | ASSQVTDRFAF
. | TRBJ2-7 | TRBV27 | ASSGRASDITYEQY
. | TRBJ2-5 | TRBV30 | AWSESGGRETQY
. | TRBJ2-3 | TRBV5-6 | ASSAPFSGSTDTQY
. | TRBJ1-5 | TRBV5-3 | ARSLEGPGTDNSRGQPQH
. | TRBJ2-5 | TRBV15 | ATSRDRGIQETQY
. | TRBJ2-7 | TRBV5-1 | ASSVPTGAPYEQY
. | TRBJ2-1 | TRBV28 | ASIRDKYNQNEQF
. | TRBJ2-1 | TRBV18 | ASSPLAGAYNEQF
. | TRBJ1-5 | TRBV2 | ASSEDMFSNQPQH
. | TRBJ2-1 | TRBV5-1 | ASSLGSGLHNEQF
. | TRBJ2-1 | TRBV7-6 | ASSLKGGAYNEQF
. | TRBJ2-3 | TRBV6-4 | ASRGLGGPTDTQY
. | TRBJ1-1 | TRBV19 | ASSTGRDRGFFTEAF
. | TRBJ1-2 | TRBV27 | ASSLTGTGSGYT
once | TRBJ2-5 | TRBV4-1 | AGSQEVGGGETQY
. | TRBJ2-2 | TRBV18 | ASSQRAGTNTGELF
. | TRBJ1-6 | TRBV18 | ASSPAAGDDNSPLH
. | TRBJ2-7 | TRBV5-1 | ASSRGTANLYEQY
. | TRBJ2-1 | TRBV7-9 | ASSFLAGGSHEQF
few | TRBJ1-1 | TRBV5-1 | ASSLATGEAF
. | TRBJ2-3 | TRBV4-3 | ASSRDRGVKDTQY
. | TRBJ1-6 | TRBV27 | ASSLYNGSPLH
. | TRBJ1-1 | TRBV21-1 | ASSKNAGDLMNTEAF
. | TRBJ2-7 | TRBV4-2 | ASSQAGHEQY
. | TRBJ2-5 | TRBV11-3 | ASLDSHAEVTQY
. | TRBJ2-7 | TRBV18 | ASSPNQGTGSEQY
. | TRBJ2-7 | TRBV6-5 | ASSSRQARHEQY
once | TRBJ2-7 | TRBV7-8 | ASSFGRTYEQY
few | TRBJ1-6 | TRBV5-8 | ASSLEVNRGYNSPLH
. | TRBJ2-3 | TRBV4-2 | ASSQAPNRGVSNTDTQY
few | TRBJ1-2 | TRBV30 | AWSGGQGYGYT
. | TRBJ2-7 | TRBV7-2 | ASSQGLGSYEQY
few | TRBJ1-1 | TRBV5-6 | ASSSARGPFEAF
. | TRBJ2-7 | TRBV15 | ATSRRYRAEQY
. | TRBJ1-6 | TRBV15 | ATSSNNSPLH
. | TRBJ2-7 | TRBV6-5 | ASSSLSGGALREQY
. | TRBJ1-4 | TRBV5-1 | ASSVGRVTNEKLF
. | TRBJ2-5 | TRBV19 | ASSAGLAQETQY
. | TRBJ2-7 | TRBV6-5 | ASSYFASRDYEQY
. | TRBJ2-3 | TRBV5-6 | ASSSTDTQY
. | TRBJ2-3 | TRBV7-9 | ASSLGGGLAGRTGTQY
few | TRBJ1-2 | TRBV7-2 | ASTYYDRGSGYT
. | TRBJ2-7 | TRBV6-5 | ASSRGAEEQY
once | TRBJ2-3 | TRBV7-2 | ASSLDVAAGGLTQY